Here is one TCR beta chain with its context. The data stem from a study of blood T cell repertoires in COVID-19. Study summary: Material from acute and convalescent COVID-19 was sourced from the United States, Italy and Spain.

Original analysis: For nucleated cells, counts were estimated from reference gene primer amplification. Some clones are missing from TCRdb's copy, which holds only in-frame ones; the method was immunoSEQ multiplex PCR. The V and J calls and clone size were taken over from that table, and D and trimming were inferred from the DNA. Of almost 200,000 clones detected, roughly 80% appear once; the ten largest clones hold around 1%. The CDR3 is 14 amino acids. Germline CDR1 is MGHDK and CDR2 is SYGVNS. Trimming removed 4 bases from V and 4 bases from J, with 13 bases in between. Sequencing input: peripheral blood. The gene calls are TRBV25-1 and TRBJ1-1; D remains unclear. This receptor was taken from a man between 60 and 75 years old with COVID-19, enrolled during active disease. CDR3 in DNA: TGTGCCAGCAGTGCTTTCTCAGGATTCACTGAAGCTTTCTTT. It specifies CASSAFSGFTEAFF.